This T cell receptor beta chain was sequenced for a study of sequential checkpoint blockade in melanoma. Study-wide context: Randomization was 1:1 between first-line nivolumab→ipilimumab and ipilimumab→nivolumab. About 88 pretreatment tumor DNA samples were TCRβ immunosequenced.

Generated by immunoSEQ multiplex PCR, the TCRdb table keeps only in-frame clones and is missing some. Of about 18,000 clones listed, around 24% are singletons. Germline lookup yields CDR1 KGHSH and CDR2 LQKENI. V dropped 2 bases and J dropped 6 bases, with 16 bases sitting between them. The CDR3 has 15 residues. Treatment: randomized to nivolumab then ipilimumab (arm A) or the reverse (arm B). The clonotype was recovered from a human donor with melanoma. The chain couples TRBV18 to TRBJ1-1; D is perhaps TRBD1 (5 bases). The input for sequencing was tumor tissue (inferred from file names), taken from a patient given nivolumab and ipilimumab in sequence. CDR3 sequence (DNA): TGTGCCAGCTCACCAGGAATCGGGGGAGGGGCTGAAGCTTTCTTT. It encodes CASSPGIGGGAEAFF.